These 31 T cell receptor beta chains came from one sample sequenced in a study of vaccination and CD4 T cells after COVID-19. Described treatment: roughly ten-day PBMC culture with coronavirus spike peptide pools or control peptides (ViraFEST assay). The Oncomine TCR Beta short-read assay was applied to DNA of cultured CD4+ T cells. TCRdb re-called the PCR reads through MiXCR, storing one row per CDR3 protein. This sample has around 16,000 distinct CDR3 sequences, with 45% to 60% found just once. These receptors' targets are unknown. The material was CD4+ T cells from blood, cultured in vitro, obtained before SARS-CoV-2 vaccination. The receptor source for this set is a human donor who had recovered from COVID-19.

V gene TRBV10-3 combines with J gene TRBJ2-1; 9 bases agree with TRBD2. The J segment lost 1 base and the V segment lost 8 bases, leaving 6 bases of the junction unmatched. The CDR3 runs to 15 residues. Germline-derived CDR1 and CDR2 are ENHRY and SYGVKD. CDR3 DNA: TGTGCCATCCAAGGCGGGAGGGTTTCCTACAATGAGCAGTTCTTC. This sequence encodes CAIQGGRVSYNEQFF.

V gene TRBV27 combines with J gene TRBJ1-3; D not certain. Germline loops: CDR1 MNHEY, CDR2 SMNVEV (reference sequence). Trimming shortened V by 5 bases and J by 1 base, and 6 bases separated the two germline ends. This CDR3 spans 13 amino acids. The CDR3 DNA is TGTGCCAGCAGTCGGGTGTCTGGAAACACCATATATTTT. Translation gives CASSRVSGNTIYF.

This clonotype was observed once. This chain links TRBV15 with TRBJ2-2, with no clear D. Germline V lookup: CDR1 LNHNV, CDR2 YYDKDF (reference sequence). The CDR3 sequence is 15 residues long. V shed 1 base and J shed 3 bases, with 9 bases lying between them. In nucleotides, the CDR3 is TGTGCCACCAGCAGAGCTACCCGCGACACCGGGGAGCTGTTTTTT. Translating gives CATSRATRDTGELFF.

The chain has TRBV9 and TRBJ1-1; unclear D gene. The CDR3 spans 16 residues. V shed 3 bases and J shed 1 base, with 16 bases lying between them. The germline CDR1 and CDR2 sequences are SGDLS and YYNGEE. CDR3 residues: CASSAARESPNTEAFF. The CDR3 nucleotides read TGTGCCAGCAGCGCAGCCCGGGAGTCTCCGAACACTGAAGCTTTCTTT.

As DNA, the CDR3 is TGCAGTGCTCCCGGGACCTATAATGAAAAACTGTTTTTT. Translation: CSAPGTYNEKLFF. The chain combines TRBV20-1 with TRBJ1-4, with D perhaps TRBD1 (5 bases). There are 13 residues in the CDR3. Trimming took off 5 bases at V and 4 bases at J, with 11 bases between the two ends. Germline loops: CDR1 DFQATT, CDR2 SNEGSKA (reference sequence).

To note about this clonotype: With a much larger clone just one base away, this may be a read error. The V gene is TRBV7-8, the J gene TRBJ2-1, with no clear D. The CDR3 length is 14 residues. Germline V lookup: CDR1 SGHVS, CDR2 FQNEAQ. The CDR3: CASSLAVSHNEQLF. Written as DNA, the CDR3 is TGTGCCAGCAGCTTAGCGGTCAGCCACAATGAGCAGCTCTTC.

The chain joins TRBV7-3 to TRBJ2-1, with 15 bases aligning to TRBD2. Germline V gene lookup returns CDR1 SGHTA and CDR2 FQGTGA. Trimming took 5 bases from V and 1 from J; bases not matched to a gene: 9. The CDR3 covers 19 residues. The chain's CDR3 is CASSPGRTSGRASYNEQFF. CDR3 DNA: TGTGCCAGCAGCCCCGGGCGGACTAGCGGGAGGGCGTCCTACAATGAGCAGTTCTTC.

This rearrangement joins TRBV30 to TRBJ1-1, with 7 bases matching TRBD1. The germline gives CDR1 GTSNPN, CDR2 SVGIG (reference sequence). The V segment lost 5 bases and the J segment 2 bases; nucleotides outside the gene matches: 8. CDR3 length equals 14 residues. In DNA, the CDR3 is TGTGCCTGGCCTTCCCAGGGGGGAAACACTGAAGCTTTCTTT. Translated, it gives CAWPSQGGNTEAFF. Full variable domain (remainder filled in from reference TRBV30 and TRBJ1-1): SQTIHQWPATLVQPVGSPLSLECTVEGTSNPNLYWYRQAAGRGLQLLFYSVGIGQISSEVPQNLSASRPQDRQFILSSKKLLLSDSGFYLCAWPSQGGNTEAFFGQGTRLTVV.

This clonotype occurred a few times. CDR3 DNA sequence: TGCAGCAAATTAAGCCCGGGACTAGCGGGTTCTGAGACCCAGTACTTC. Its protein is CSKLSPGLAGSETQYF. This chain joins TRBV20-1 and TRBJ2-5, with 12 nucleotides matching TRBD2. CDR3 length: 16 residues. Germline assignment: CDR1 DFQATT and CDR2 SNEGSKA (reference sequence).

This chain uses TRBV6-4 with TRBJ2-3; D is undetermined. Germline loops: CDR1 MRHNA, CDR2 SNTAGT. The CDR3 runs 13 residues. Trimming pared 3 bases from V and 6 bases from J, leaving 10 bases between. DNA of the CDR3: TGTGCCAGCAGTGATCAAAATTCGGATACGCAGTATTTT. Amino acid sequence: CASSDQNSDTQYF.

The chain recombines TRBV29-1 with TRBJ1-6, with D unresolved. V lost 4 bases and J lost 7, with 8 bases in between. Germline lookup yields CDR1 SQVTM and CDR2 ANQGSEA. CDR3 size: 12 residues. The CDR3: CSVGSPNSPLHF. As DNA, the CDR3 is TGCAGCGTTGGGAGCCCCAATTCACCCCTCCACTTT.

This clonotype was observed a handful of times. The chain has TRBV6-1 and TRBJ2-7, with D tentatively TRBD2 (6 bases). V lost 8 bases to trimming and J lost 3 bases, with 20 bases between them. Germline CDR1 reads MNHNS; CDR2 reads SASEGT. The CDR3 runs to 15 residues. The CDR3 sequence: CASGGGTHPLYEQYF. For the CDR3, the DNA is TGTGCCAGCGGTGGCGGGACCCACCCTCTCTACGAGCAGTACTTC.

The chain couples TRBV7-3 to TRBJ2-3, with 10 bases that match TRBD1. With 5 bases clipped from V and 3 bases from J, the junction kept 5 bases outside the gene matches. Per the germline V gene, CDR1 is SGHTA and CDR2 is FQGTGA. This CDR3 has 15 amino acids. The CDR3: CASSPQGQGTDTQYF. In DNA, the CDR3 is TGTGCCAGCAGCCCACAGGGACAGGGGACAGATACGCAGTATTTT.

The CDR3 spells CSARDVPLAYSNQPQHF. DNA for the CDR3: TGCAGTGCTAGAGATGTACCTCTAGCGTATAGCAATCAGCCCCAGCATTTT. The genes are TRBV20-1 and TRBJ1-5; no clear D. This CDR3 is 17 amino acids long. Germline V gene lookup returns CDR1 DFQATT and CDR2 SNEGSKA (reference sequence). With 0 bases removed from V and 0 bases from J, the gap between germline ends came to 15 bases.

V usage is TRBV24-1 and J usage is TRBJ2-1, with 16 bases fitting TRBD2. Per the germline V gene, CDR1 is KGHDR and CDR2 is SFDVKD. This CDR3 has 16 amino acids. J lost 7 bases, V lost 4 bases, and 3 bases had no gene match. CDR3 amino acids: CATSDLGLAGGNEQFF. The CDR3 nucleotides read TGTGCCACCAGTGACCTGGGACTAGCGGGAGGGAATGAGCAGTTCTTC.

This chain links TRBV20-1 with TRBJ1-2; the D gene is possibly TRBD1 (5 bases). V lost 3 bases and J 2 bases, leaving 13 bases between the germline ends. Germline CDR1 is DFQATT and CDR2 is SNEGSKA (reference sequence). This CDR3 has 14 amino acids. The CDR3 is CSASDEPGNYGYTF. For the CDR3, the DNA is TGCAGTGCTAGTGATGAGCCAGGGAACTATGGCTACACCTTC.

The CDR3 sequence is CASSPGGRGAYEQYF. The CDR3 DNA sequence: TGTGCCAGCAGCCCAGGTGGGAGGGGCGCCTACGAGCAGTACTTC. This chain connects TRBV28 to TRBJ2-7; 7 bases agree with TRBD2. Germline CDR1 and CDR2: MDHEN and SYDVKM. J gave up 2 bases and V 6 bases, and 10 bases lay outside the gene matches. The CDR3 is 15 amino acids. The variable domain in full, completed from reference TRBV28 and TRBJ2-7, reads DVKVTQSSRYLVKRTGEKVFLECVQDMDHENMFWYRQDPGLGLRLIYFSYDVKMKEKGDIPEGYSVSREKKERFSLILESASTNQTSMYLCASSPGGRGAYEQYFGPGTRLTVT.

This clonotype showed up just a few times. The V gene is TRBV2, the J gene TRBJ1-5; no clear D gene. The CDR3 runs to 13 residues. The ends were cut back, 3 bases at V and 0 bases at J, with 3 bases in the middle. CDR1 and CDR2 from the germline V gene are SNHLY and FYNNEI. The CDR3 coding sequence is TGTGCCAGCAGTGATAATAGCAATCAGCCCCAGCATTTT. Its translation is CASSDNSNQPQHF.

The chain joins TRBV20-1 to TRBJ1-5; 10 bases are shared with TRBD1. V lost 1 base to trimming and J lost 5 bases; unmatched junction nucleotides: 8. This CDR3 has 16 residues. Per the germline V gene, CDR1 is DFQATT and CDR2 is SNEGSKA (reference sequence). CDR3 sequence (DNA): TGCAGTGCTAGAGGTCGGAGACAGGGGGCACATCAGCCCCAGCATTTT. It is translated as CSARGRRQGAHQPQHF.

The rearrangement joins TRBV7-9 to TRBJ2-1, with 10 positions matching TRBD2. Germline CDR1 is SEHNR and CDR2 is FQNEAQ (reference sequence). The V gene end was trimmed by 3 bases and the J gene end by 10 bases; junction bases not matched to a gene: 6. This CDR3 is built from 14 residues. CDR3 amino acids: CASSFLAGGDEQFF. Here the CDR3 DNA reads TGTGCCAGCAGCTTTTTAGCGGGAGGAGACGAGCAGTTCTTC.

The chain has TRBV7-6 and TRBJ2-3; no reliable D call. Deletions cut 6 bases from V and 4 bases from J, with 11 bases between. Germline loops: CDR1 SGHVS, CDR2 FNYEAQ. The CDR3 runs to 13 residues. CDR3: CASRPRISDTQYF. For the CDR3, the DNA is TGTGCCAGCAGGCCCCGGATATCAGATACGCAGTATTTT.

This chain joins TRBV2 and TRBJ2-7; TRBD1 matches 11 bases. This CDR3 has 14 residues. The junction had 5 bases not matched to a gene; V was cut back by 6 bases and J by 4 bases. Germline V lookup: CDR1 SNHLY, CDR2 FYNNEI. The CDR3 loop is CASSSGTGGYEQYF. As DNA, the CDR3 is TGTGCCAGCAGCTCCGGGACAGGGGGATACGAGCAGTACTTC.

This clonotype was recorded a few times. This chain connects TRBV7-2 to TRBJ1-5; no firm D call. The CDR3 has 14 residues. Trimming cost V 3 bases and J 3 bases, with 9 bases left between them. Looked up from germline, CDR1 is SGHTA and CDR2 is FQGNSA. CDR3 amino acids: CASSLYGPNQPQHF. CDR3 in DNA: TGTGCCAGCAGCTTGTACGGACCCAATCAGCCCCAGCATTTT.

The chain links TRBV6-2 or TRBV6-3 to TRBJ2-7; D gene uncertain. This CDR3 has 14 amino acids. V was pared by 5 bases and J by 3 bases, with 14 bases between. The germline CDR1 and CDR2 sequences are MNHEY and SVGEGT. This chain's CDR3 is CASSRTRRYYEQYF. In nucleotides, the CDR3 is TGTGCCAGCAGTCGCACCCGGAGATACTACGAGCAGTACTTC.

The rearrangement links TRBV20-1 to TRBJ2-2, with 14 nucleotides matching TRBD2. V gave up 6 bases and J gave up 7 bases; unmatched junction bases: 7. Germline CDR1 and CDR2: DFQATT and SNEGSKA (reference sequence). The CDR3 has 15 amino acids. The CDR3 loop is CSAMTSGRGGGELFF. The CDR3 bases are TGCAGTGCCATGACTAGCGGGAGGGGAGGCGGGGAGCTGTTTTTT.

This chain links TRBV20-1 with TRBJ2-1; possibly TRBD1 or TRBD2 for D (5 bases each). V was trimmed by 3 bases and J by 10 bases, leaving 16 bases between them. This CDR3 is built from 13 residues. Looked up from germline, CDR1 is DFQATT and CDR2 is SNEGSKA (reference sequence). Written as DNA, the CDR3 is TGCAGTGCTAGCACCCTTGGGGGATTAGAGCAGTTCTTC. This encodes CSASTLGGLEQFF.

This sequence joins TRBV6-1 and TRBJ2-2, with D uncertain. This CDR3 comprises 11 residues. Trimming took off 5 bases at V and 6 bases at J, with 4 bases between the two ends. The V gene's germline CDR1 is MNHNS and CDR2 SASEGT. CDR3 bases: TGTGCCAGCAGTCGGTCCGGGGAGCTGTTTTTT. It encodes CASSRSGELFF.

The chain recombines TRBV9 with TRBJ2-1, with 7 bases identical to TRBD2. This CDR3 has 15 residues. Germline trimming cut 4 bases from V and 8 bases from J; bases unmatched to any gene: 12. The germline CDR1 and CDR2 sequences are SGDLS and YYNGEE. CDR3 DNA sequence: TGTGCCAGCAGCATCGGAGGGCTAGCGGAGCATGAGCAGTTCTTC. Encoded protein: CASSIGGLAEHEQFF.

The chain uses TRBV25-1 and TRBJ1-5; TRBD1 might be the D (5 bases). V was pared by 2 bases and J by 7 bases, with 12 bases between. The CDR3 totals 14 residues. Per the germline V gene, CDR1 is MGHDK and CDR2 is SYGVNS. The DNA for the CDR3 is TGTGCCAGCAGTGAACCGGGACCAGGGCAGCCCCAGCATTTT. Translated: CASSEPGPGQPQHF.

The chain combines TRBV10-3 with TRBJ2-7; D remains ambiguous. CDR1 ENHRY and CDR2 SYGVKD come from the germline V gene. This CDR3 region has 13 residues. V was trimmed by 0 bases and J by 4 bases, leaving 7 bases between them. CDR3 DNA sequence: TGTGCCATCAGTGAGTCTGGCGGTTACGAGCAGTACTTC. This sequence encodes CAISESGGYEQYF.

This clonotype was observed a handful of times. V usage is TRBV19 and J usage is TRBJ2-5; D uncertain. V lost 4 bases and J 3 bases, leaving 6 bases between the germline ends. The CDR3 has 12 residues. The germline CDR1 and CDR2 sequences are LNHDA and SQIVND (reference sequence). The CDR3: CASSTSKETQYF. The CDR3 DNA reads as TGTGCCAGTAGTACCTCAAAAGAGACCCAGTACTTC.